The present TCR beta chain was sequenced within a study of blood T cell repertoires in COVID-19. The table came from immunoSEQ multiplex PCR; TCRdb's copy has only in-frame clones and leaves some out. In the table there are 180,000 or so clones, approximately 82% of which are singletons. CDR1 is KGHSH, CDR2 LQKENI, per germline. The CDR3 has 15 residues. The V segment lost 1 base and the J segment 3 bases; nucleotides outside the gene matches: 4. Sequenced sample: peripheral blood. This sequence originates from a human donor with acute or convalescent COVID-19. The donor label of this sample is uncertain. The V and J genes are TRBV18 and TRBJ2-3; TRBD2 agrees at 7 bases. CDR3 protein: CASSPRVLATDTQYF. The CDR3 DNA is TGTGCCAGCTCACCACGGGTACTAGCGACAGATACGCAGTATTTT. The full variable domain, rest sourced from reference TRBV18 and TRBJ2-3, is NAGVMQNPRHLVRRRGQEARLRCSPMKGHSHVYWYRQLPEEGLKFMVYLQKENIIDESGMPKERFSAEFPKEGPSILRIQQVVRGDSAAYFCASSPRVLATDTQYFGPGTRLTVL.